The clone carrying this TCR beta chain was picked up many times. Its antigen is not known. The sample is drawn from a study of CD8+CD57+ T cells in acquired aplastic anemia. Study in general: The sorted CD4+ and CD8+ cells yielded an average approximately 3 ug of DNA. Around 11 million reads, on average, were obtained for CD4+ cells from healthy donors. Notes on the study in general: A significant difference in CD8+ Simpson's diversity between patients and controls was not found.

CDR3 and TCR beta VDJ profiling relied on genomic DNA as the template. TCRdb re-called the reads with MiXCR, one entry per CDR3 protein. The data show hundreds of thousands of distinct CDR3 sequences, around 68% seen once. The sequence derives from a human donor in good health, serving as a control. Sequences were obtained from sorted CD4+, CD8+, or CD8+CD57+ T cells (not recorded which) from PBMCs.

The CDR3: CSVGTSNDQPQHF. CDR3 in DNA: TGCAGCGTAGGGACATCAAATGATCAGCCCCAGCATTTT. The V and J genes are TRBV29-1 and TRBJ1-5, with a weak D call TRBD1 (6 bases). Germline CDR1 SQVTM, CDR2 ANQGSEA. Trimming stripped 6 bases from V and 5 bases from J, with 14 bases between. This CDR3 region has 13 residues.